A selection of T cell receptor beta chains follows, all from one sample in a study of T cell responses to AZD1222 COVID-19 vaccine. The method was immunoSEQ multiplex PCR; TCRdb's version includes in-frame clones alone and lacks a portion of them. The repertoire holds approximately 100,000 clones, with about 88% as singletons. The material was peripheral blood, obtained on day 0 of AZD1222 vaccination. The receptor set was obtained from an adult in good health. Both conserved end residues are part of each CDR3. D genes are given only for firm matches. Size values are once, few and many counts, or a class for expanded clones, and some rows have none.

d_gene: TRBD1; j_gene: TRBJ2-7; abundance: -; v_gene: TRBV6-5; CDR3nt: TGTGCCAGCATCTCCGGGACAGGGGCCTACGAGCAGTACTTC; CDR3aa: CASISGTGAYEQYF
d_gene: -; j_gene: TRBJ2-7; abundance: -; v_gene: TRBV12-3/TRBV12-4; CDR3nt: TGTGCCAGCAGTTTAAGGGGAGTAGGGGAGCAGTACTTC; CDR3aa: CASSLRGVGEQYF
d_gene: TRBD1; j_gene: TRBJ1-2; abundance: -; v_gene: TRBV6-5; CDR3nt: TGTGCCAGCAGGCGTACAGGGGGCGCGGACTATGGCTACACCTTC; CDR3aa: CASRRTGGADYGYTF
d_gene: -; j_gene: TRBJ1-1; abundance: few; v_gene: TRBV5-1; CDR3nt: TGCGCCAGCAGCTTAGGGGGGGAGGTCACTGAAGCTTTCTTT; CDR3aa: CASSLGGEVTEAFF
d_gene: TRBD2; j_gene: TRBJ2-3; abundance: -; v_gene: TRBV15; CDR3nt: TGTGCCACCAGCAGAGGACTAGCGGACACAGATACGCAGTATTTT; CDR3aa: CATSRGLADTDTQYF
d_gene: -; j_gene: TRBJ2-7; abundance: -; v_gene: TRBV2; CDR3nt: TGTGCCAGCAGTATTGGGTCCTACGAGCAGTACTTC; CDR3aa: CASSIGSYEQYF
d_gene: -; j_gene: TRBJ2-7; abundance: -; v_gene: TRBV19; CDR3nt: TGTGCCAGTAGTATAGAGGCTAGCTACGAGCAGTACTTC; CDR3aa: CASSIEASYEQYF
d_gene: -; j_gene: TRBJ2-4; abundance: -; v_gene: TRBV6-2/TRBV6-3; CDR3nt: TGTGCCAGCAGTTACAGGGACATTCAGTACTTC; CDR3aa: CASSYRDIQYF
d_gene: -; j_gene: TRBJ1-1; abundance: few; v_gene: TRBV5-1; CDR3nt: TGCGCCAGCAGCCTCTTAGGAGGCACTGAAGCTTTCTTT; CDR3aa: CASSLLGGTEAFF
d_gene: -; j_gene: TRBJ2-5; abundance: -; v_gene: TRBV24-1; CDR3nt: TGTGCCACCGGGGAAGAGACCCAGTACTTC; CDR3aa: CATGEETQYF
d_gene: TRBD1; j_gene: TRBJ2-7; abundance: -; v_gene: TRBV2; CDR3nt: TGTGCCAGCAAGATGGGACAGGGGGCGCCGGACTCCTACGAGCAGTACTTC; CDR3aa: CASKMGQGAPDSYEQYF
d_gene: -; j_gene: TRBJ2-1; abundance: -; v_gene: TRBV21-1; CDR3nt: TGTGCCAGCAGTAACGGGATAAGCCATGAGCAGTTCTTC; CDR3aa: CASSNGISHEQFF
d_gene: -; j_gene: TRBJ1-1; abundance: -; v_gene: TRBV13; CDR3nt: TGTGCCAGCAGCTTAGCCCTCGACAGCGCGAACACTGAAGCTTTCTTT; CDR3aa: CASSLALDSANTEAFF
d_gene: -; j_gene: TRBJ1-5; abundance: -; v_gene: TRBV18; CDR3nt: TGTGCCAGCTCACCAGGGGGGCTAGATAGCAATCAGCCCCAGCATTTT; CDR3aa: CASSPGGLDSNQPQHF
d_gene: -; j_gene: TRBJ2-7; abundance: -; v_gene: TRBV7-9; CDR3nt: TGTGCCAGCAACCCGTACCGAAGGGACGCCTACGAGCAGTACTTC; CDR3aa: CASNPYRRDAYEQYF
d_gene: TRBD2; j_gene: TRBJ2-2; abundance: once; v_gene: TRBV6-1; CDR3nt: TGTGCCAGCAGTGCGACTAGCGGGAGGTCAAACACCGGGGAGCTGTTTTTT; CDR3aa: CASSATSGRSNTGELFF
d_gene: -; j_gene: TRBJ1-1; abundance: -; v_gene: TRBV7-8; CDR3nt: TGTGCCAGCAGCTTAATCTCCTCCAGGGCTGAAGCTTTCTTT; CDR3aa: CASSLISSRAEAFF
d_gene: -; j_gene: TRBJ1-2; abundance: once; v_gene: TRBV4-1; CDR3nt: TGCGCCAGCAGCCAAGATCGGGGCCAGCGCCGCGTGGGCTACACCTTC; CDR3aa: CASSQDRGQRRVGYTF
d_gene: TRBD2; j_gene: TRBJ2-2; abundance: -; v_gene: TRBV5-1; CDR3nt: TGCGCCAGCAGCTTGGGGTTTGAGGGACTAGCGGGAGAACCCACCGGGGAGCTGTTTTTT; CDR3aa: CASSLGFEGLAGEPTGELFF
d_gene: -; j_gene: TRBJ1-5; abundance: -; v_gene: TRBV28; CDR3nt: TGTGCCAGCAGTAGGGGGGTGTTAGACCGGGGACAGCCCCAGCATTTT; CDR3aa: CASSRGVLDRGQPQHF
d_gene: -; j_gene: TRBJ2-7; abundance: -; v_gene: TRBV4-1; CDR3nt: TGCGCCAGCGCCGAGGGTGAGAGGTCCTACGAGCAGTACTTC; CDR3aa: CASAEGERSYEQYF
d_gene: -; j_gene: TRBJ1-2; abundance: few; v_gene: TRBV6-5; CDR3nt: TGTGCCAGCAGATCCACGACATCCTATGGCTACACCTTC; CDR3aa: CASRSTTSYGYTF
d_gene: -; j_gene: TRBJ1-3; abundance: -; v_gene: TRBV5-1; CDR3nt: TGCGCCAGCAGCCCACAGGGAACCGGAAACACCATATATTTT; CDR3aa: CASSPQGTGNTIYF
d_gene: TRBD2; j_gene: TRBJ2-5; abundance: -; v_gene: TRBV29-1; CDR3nt: TGCAGCGCCCAGGCGGGAGGTCAAGAGACCCAGTACTTC; CDR3aa: CSAQAGGQETQYF
d_gene: TRBD1; j_gene: TRBJ1-2; abundance: once; v_gene: TRBV2; CDR3nt: TGTGCCAGCAGAGGCCGACAGGGGAACTATGGCTACACCTTC; CDR3aa: CASRGRQGNYGYTF
d_gene: TRBD1; j_gene: TRBJ2-7; abundance: -; v_gene: TRBV27; CDR3nt: TGTGCCAGCAGTCCCACAGGGGCCTACGAGCAGTACTTC; CDR3aa: CASSPTGAYEQYF
d_gene: -; j_gene: TRBJ1-4; abundance: -; v_gene: TRBV9; CDR3nt: TGTGCCAGCAGCCCCCTGGGGGAACCTAATGAAAAACTGTTTTTT; CDR3aa: CASSPLGEPNEKLFF
d_gene: -; j_gene: TRBJ2-3; abundance: -; v_gene: TRBV3-1/TRBV3-2; CDR3nt: TGTGCCAGCAGCCAAGTAGTACCCACAGATACGCAGTATTTT; CDR3aa: CASSQVVPTDTQYF
d_gene: -; j_gene: TRBJ2-1; abundance: -; v_gene: TRBV11-2; CDR3nt: TGTGCCAGCAGCTTAGAGTACAATGAGCAGTTCTTC; CDR3aa: CASSLEYNEQFF
d_gene: -; j_gene: TRBJ2-1; abundance: -; v_gene: TRBV7-9; CDR3nt: TGTGCCGATGGGACAGAGCAGTTCTTC; CDR3aa: CADGTEQFF
d_gene: TRBD1; j_gene: TRBJ1-1; abundance: -; v_gene: TRBV2; CDR3nt: TGTGCCAGCAGCGGGACAGTTCGGAACACTGAAGCTTTCTTT; CDR3aa: CASSGTVRNTEAFF
d_gene: TRBD2; j_gene: TRBJ2-3; abundance: once; v_gene: TRBV19; CDR3nt: TGTGCCAGTAGTATCTTTGGCGGACTAGCGGGAGGGAGAAGGGATACGCAGTATTTT; CDR3aa: CASSIFGGLAGGRRDTQYF
d_gene: -; j_gene: TRBJ1-1; abundance: few; v_gene: TRBV19; CDR3nt: TGTGCCAGTAGTCCAGTGACCGCGGTGGGCGCTGAAGCTTTCTTT; CDR3aa: CASSPVTAVGAEAFF
d_gene: -; j_gene: TRBJ1-4; abundance: -; v_gene: TRBV5-4; CDR3nt: TGTGCCAGCAGCTTGGATGGTAGGGGTAATGAAAAACTGTTTTTT; CDR3aa: CASSLDGRGNEKLFF
d_gene: -; j_gene: TRBJ2-1; abundance: -; v_gene: TRBV4-2; CDR3nt: TGTGCCAGCAGCCAAGATCGGGTCGGGTTTACCTCCTACAATGAGCAGTTCTTC; CDR3aa: CASSQDRVGFTSYNEQFF
d_gene: -; j_gene: TRBJ1-6; abundance: -; v_gene: TRBV24-1; CDR3nt: TGTGCCACCACTAAGACGACAAGCCGAATTAATTCACCCCTCCACTTT; CDR3aa: CATTKTTSRINSPLHF
d_gene: TRBD2; j_gene: TRBJ2-5; abundance: -; v_gene: TRBV7-3; CDR3nt: TGTGCCAGCAGCAACCCGGGACTAGCGGGAGACCAAGAGACCCAGTACTTC; CDR3aa: CASSNPGLAGDQETQYF
d_gene: -; j_gene: TRBJ2-3; abundance: -; v_gene: TRBV7-9; CDR3nt: TGTGCCAGCGGACACAGGGTTGGCACAGATACGCAGTATTTT; CDR3aa: CASGHRVGTDTQYF
d_gene: -; j_gene: TRBJ2-7; abundance: -; v_gene: TRBV19; CDR3nt: TGTGCCAGTAGTAGGACAGTTTCTTACGAGCAGTACTTC; CDR3aa: CASSRTVSYEQYF
d_gene: -; j_gene: TRBJ2-7; abundance: -; v_gene: TRBV6-6; CDR3nt: TGTGCCAGCAGTTACTCTGAGCCCCCCCAGCAGTACTTC; CDR3aa: CASSYSEPPQQYF
d_gene: -; j_gene: TRBJ2-3; abundance: -; v_gene: TRBV24-1; CDR3nt: TGTGCCATCGGGTTGGCTGGCACAGATACGCAGTATTTT; CDR3aa: CAIGLAGTDTQYF
d_gene: -; j_gene: TRBJ2-7; abundance: -; v_gene: TRBV12-5; CDR3nt: TGTGCTAGTGGCTCCGGAGACTCCTACGAGCAGTACTTC; CDR3aa: CASGSGDSYEQYF
d_gene: -; j_gene: TRBJ1-3; abundance: once; v_gene: TRBV27; CDR3nt: TGTGCCAGCAGTTTACGAGGGTTGGGAAACACCATATATTTT; CDR3aa: CASSLRGLGNTIYF
d_gene: TRBD1; j_gene: TRBJ2-7; abundance: -; v_gene: TRBV6-5; CDR3nt: TGTGCCAGCCAAACAGGACAGGGGGCTTACGAGCAGTACTTC; CDR3aa: CASQTGQGAYEQYF
d_gene: TRBD1; j_gene: TRBJ1-5; abundance: -; v_gene: TRBV5-8; CDR3nt: TGTGCCAGCAGCTTCGGACAGGTCTATCAGCCCCAGCATTTT; CDR3aa: CASSFGQVYQPQHF
d_gene: TRBD2; j_gene: TRBJ2-3; abundance: few; v_gene: TRBV6-1; CDR3nt: TGTGCCAGCAGTGAACTAGCGGGAGGGCCAGATACGCAGTATTTT; CDR3aa: CASSELAGGPDTQYF
d_gene: -; j_gene: TRBJ1-2; abundance: -; v_gene: TRBV27; CDR3nt: TGTGCCAGCCGAAAGGGCAGATTCTATGGCTACACCTTC; CDR3aa: CASRKGRFYGYTF
d_gene: TRBD2; j_gene: TRBJ2-7; abundance: -; v_gene: TRBV7-8; CDR3nt: TGTGCCAGCAGCCGGACTAGCAACGAGCAGTACTTC; CDR3aa: CASSRTSNEQYF
d_gene: -; j_gene: TRBJ2-7; abundance: -; v_gene: TRBV15; CDR3nt: TGTGCCACCAGCAGAGATCAATCTCTGAGCGAGCAGTACTTC; CDR3aa: CATSRDQSLSEQYF
d_gene: -; j_gene: TRBJ2-1; abundance: -; v_gene: TRBV5-1; CDR3nt: TGCGCCAGCAGCTTGGGTCTAACCTACAATGAGCAGTTCTTC; CDR3aa: CASSLGLTYNEQFF
d_gene: TRBD1; j_gene: TRBJ1-4; abundance: -; v_gene: TRBV27; CDR3nt: TGTGCCAGCAGTTTATGGGGGACAGGGGCTGAAAAACTGTTTTTT; CDR3aa: CASSLWGTGAEKLFF
d_gene: TRBD1; j_gene: TRBJ1-2; abundance: once; v_gene: TRBV18; CDR3nt: TGTGCCAGCTCAGCACAACTTCAGGGGGCACATGGCTACACCTTC; CDR3aa: CASSAQLQGAHGYTF
d_gene: -; j_gene: TRBJ1-6; abundance: -; v_gene: TRBV11-2; CDR3nt: TGTGCCAGCAGCCCTCAGGGTAATTCACCCCTCCACTTT; CDR3aa: CASSPQGNSPLHF
d_gene: -; j_gene: TRBJ2-7; abundance: -; v_gene: TRBV10-3; CDR3nt: TGTGCCATCAGTGAGGCGGAGTCCTACGAGCAGTACTTC; CDR3aa: CAISEAESYEQYF
d_gene: TRBD1; j_gene: TRBJ1-6; abundance: few; v_gene: TRBV28; CDR3nt: TGTGCCAGCCAGGGGGTCGACTCCTATAATTCACCCCTCCACTTT; CDR3aa: CASQGVDSYNSPLHF
d_gene: TRBD2; j_gene: TRBJ2-5; abundance: -; v_gene: TRBV3-1/TRBV3-2; CDR3nt: TGTGCCAGCAGCTCCCGGGGGGGAGGAGAGACCCAGTACTTC; CDR3aa: CASSSRGGGETQYF
d_gene: -; j_gene: TRBJ2-1; abundance: -; v_gene: TRBV12-3/TRBV12-4; CDR3nt: TGTGCCAGCAGTTTGGGCAGGTACAATGAGCAGTTCTTC; CDR3aa: CASSLGRYNEQFF